These T cell receptor beta chains were read from a single sample in a study of human T cells and chemical hapten exposure. TCRdb re-called the RACE reads through MiXCR, storing one row per CDR3 protein. The sample holds more than 80,000 distinct CDR3 sequences, 11% seen once. This sample comprised whole blood, obtained in connection with sensitization to the hapten diphenylcyclopropenone (DPC). The receptors originated from a woman between 55 and 75 years old with alopecia areata. Some clones in this sample may be carry-over from other donors' samples. The CDR3 runs from the conserved cysteine through the conserved F or W. Each record gives: CDR3 protein, CDR3 DNA, V gene, J gene, clone size, D gene. A D gene is named only where the DNA matches it firmly. Size values are once, few and many counts, or a class for expanded clones, and some rows have none.

cdr3_aa: CASSALSSGANVLTF
cdr3_nt: TGTGCCAGCTCAGCCTTAAGCTCTGGGGCCAACGTCCTGACTTTC
v_call: TRBV18
j_call: TRBJ2-6
clone_size: many
d_call: -

cdr3_aa: CASSHHGQTYGYTF
cdr3_nt: TGTGCCAGCAGCCACCATGGACAGACATATGGCTACACCTTC
v_call: TRBV3-1
j_call: TRBJ1-2
clone_size: many
d_call: -

cdr3_aa: CASTSFGPSGEQFF
cdr3_nt: TGTGCCAGCACTAGCTTCGGACCTAGTGGTGAGCAGTTCTTC
v_call: TRBV2
j_call: TRBJ2-1
clone_size: once
d_call: -

cdr3_aa: CSVCIVEQGAFYEQYF
cdr3_nt: TGCAGCGTTTGTATCGTCGAACAGGGGGCTTTCTACGAGCAGTACTTC
v_call: TRBV29-1
j_call: TRBJ2-7
clone_size: -
d_call: TRBD1

cdr3_aa: CASSLGTGGSGANVLTF
cdr3_nt: TGTGCCAGCAGCTTAGGGACAGGGGGCTCTGGGGCCAACGTCCTGACTTTC
v_call: TRBV7-3
j_call: TRBJ2-6
clone_size: many
d_call: TRBD1

cdr3_aa: CASSSNREKLFF
cdr3_nt: TGTGCCAGCAGTAGTAATCGTGAAAAACTGTTTTTT
v_call: TRBV3-1
j_call: TRBJ1-4
clone_size: -
d_call: -

cdr3_aa: CASSRTAYSNQPQHF
cdr3_nt: TGTGCCAGCAGTCGGACAGCTTATAGCAATCAGCCCCAGCATTTT
v_call: TRBV7-2
j_call: TRBJ1-5
clone_size: -
d_call: -

cdr3_aa: CASSIMKTEAFF
cdr3_nt: TGTGCCAGCAGCATCATGAAAACTGAAGCTTTCTTT
v_call: TRBV7-9
j_call: TRBJ1-1
clone_size: -
d_call: -

cdr3_aa: CASTPPDNSNQPQHF
cdr3_nt: TGTGCCAGCACCCCGCCAGATAATAGCAATCAGCCCCAGCATTTT
v_call: TRBV2
j_call: TRBJ1-5
clone_size: many
d_call: -

cdr3_aa: CASSKGVLVATYEQYF
cdr3_nt: TGTGCCAGCAGTAAGGGGGTTCTAGTCGCCACCTACGAGCAGTACTTC
v_call: TRBV25-1
j_call: TRBJ2-7
clone_size: -
d_call: -

cdr3_aa: CASIVSSENTIYF
cdr3_nt: TGTGCCAGCATCGTCAGCTCTGAAAACACCATATATTTT
v_call: TRBV2
j_call: TRBJ1-3
clone_size: -
d_call: -

cdr3_aa: CASSSGTGIGTGDSPLHF
cdr3_nt: TGTGCCAGCAGCTCCGGGACAGGGATCGGTACCGGGGATTCACCCCTCCACTTT
v_call: TRBV7-9
j_call: TRBJ1-6
clone_size: many
d_call: TRBD1

cdr3_aa: CASSERVSGAPRGEQYF
cdr3_nt: TGTGCCAGCAGTGAAAGGGTTAGCGGGGCCCCCCGTGGGGAGCAGTACTTC
v_call: TRBV6-1
j_call: TRBJ2-7
clone_size: many
d_call: TRBD2

cdr3_aa: CASSYRQLAGATDTQYF
cdr3_nt: TGTGCCAGCAGTTACAGGCAACTAGCGGGGGCCACAGATACGCAGTATTTT
v_call: TRBV27
j_call: TRBJ2-3
clone_size: many
d_call: TRBD2

cdr3_aa: CAISGGRGQYF
cdr3_nt: TGTGCCATCAGTGGGGGGCGCGGGCAGTACTTC
v_call: TRBV10-3
j_call: TRBJ2-7
clone_size: -
d_call: -

cdr3_aa: CASSESAGSYNEQFF
cdr3_nt: TGTGCCAGCAGTGAATCGGCGGGGAGTTACAATGAGCAGTTCTTC
v_call: TRBV6-1
j_call: TRBJ2-1
clone_size: few
d_call: -

cdr3_aa: CASREWFFVGQGMYEQYF
cdr3_nt: TGTGCCAGCAGAGAGTGGTTTTTTGTGGGACAGGGGATGTACGAGCAGTACTTC
v_call: TRBV6-1
j_call: TRBJ2-7
clone_size: many
d_call: TRBD1

cdr3_aa: CASSPLAGSYKDEQFF
cdr3_nt: TGTGCCAGCAGCCCCCTAGCGGGGTCCTACAAAGATGAGCAGTTCTTC
v_call: TRBV4-2
j_call: TRBJ2-1
clone_size: -
d_call: TRBD2

cdr3_aa: CASSRRGGTRDNEQFF
cdr3_nt: TGTGCCAGTAGTAGGAGGGGAGGGACTAGAGACAATGAGCAGTTCTTC
v_call: TRBV19
j_call: TRBJ2-1
clone_size: many
d_call: TRBD2

cdr3_aa: CSVRFGSPSGANVLTF
cdr3_nt: TGCAGCGTTCGGTTTGGCAGCCCCTCTGGGGCCAACGTCCTGACTTTC
v_call: TRBV29-1
j_call: TRBJ2-6
clone_size: many
d_call: -

cdr3_aa: CATSRDRVYGYTF
cdr3_nt: TGTGCCACCAGCAGAGATCGAGTCTATGGCTACACCTTC
v_call: TRBV15
j_call: TRBJ1-2
clone_size: many
d_call: -

cdr3_aa: CAIRVDNTDEQYF
cdr3_nt: TGTGCCATCAGGGTGGACAATACAGACGAGCAGTACTTC
v_call: TRBV10-3
j_call: TRBJ2-7
clone_size: many
d_call: -

cdr3_aa: CASISGNTIYF
cdr3_nt: TGTGCCAGCATCTCAGGAAACACCATATATTTT
v_call: TRBV7-9
j_call: TRBJ1-3
clone_size: -
d_call: -

cdr3_aa: CAISDFADTQYF
cdr3_nt: TGTGCCATCAGTGATTTCGCAGATACGCAGTATTTT
v_call: TRBV10-3
j_call: TRBJ2-3
clone_size: many
d_call: -

cdr3_aa: CASSQGLSTEAFF
cdr3_nt: TGTGCCAGCAGCCAAGGACTAAGCACTGAAGCTTTCTTT
v_call: TRBV3-1
j_call: TRBJ1-1
clone_size: -
d_call: -

cdr3_aa: CASSQEWATGDYNEQFF
cdr3_nt: TGTGCCAGCAGCCAAGAATGGGCGACAGGGGACTACAATGAGCAGTTCTTC
v_call: TRBV14
j_call: TRBJ2-1
clone_size: few
d_call: TRBD1

cdr3_aa: CSARDPSSLEKLFF
cdr3_nt: TGCAGTGCTAGAGATCCCTCCAGCTTGGAAAAACTGTTTTTT
v_call: TRBV20-1
j_call: TRBJ1-4
clone_size: -
d_call: -

cdr3_aa: CATSDSRQGPQETQYF
cdr3_nt: TGTGCCACCAGTGATTCGAGACAGGGGCCCCAAGAGACCCAGTACTTC
v_call: TRBV24-1
j_call: TRBJ2-5
clone_size: -
d_call: TRBD1

cdr3_aa: CASSLAGGSGLQETQYF
cdr3_nt: TGTGCCAGCAGCTTAGCGGGAGGTAGCGGGTTACAAGAGACCCAGTACTTC
v_call: TRBV7-6
j_call: TRBJ2-5
clone_size: many
d_call: TRBD2

cdr3_aa: CASSCLFVETQYF
cdr3_nt: TGCGCCAGCAGTTGCCTCTTCGTAGAGACCCAGTACTTC
v_call: TRBV23-1
j_call: TRBJ2-5
clone_size: few
d_call: -

cdr3_aa: CASSFNSRELPQFF
cdr3_nt: TGTGCCAGCAGCTTCAATTCCCGGGAGCTCCCCCAGTTCTTC
v_call: TRBV7-2
j_call: TRBJ2-1
clone_size: -
d_call: -

cdr3_aa: CAISEMGGDEQYF
cdr3_nt: TGTGCCATCAGTGAGATGGGGGGCGACGAGCAGTACTTC
v_call: TRBV10-3
j_call: TRBJ2-7
clone_size: few
d_call: -

cdr3_aa: CASSLDRNLGSPLHF
cdr3_nt: TGTGCCAGCAGTCTAGACCGGAATTTGGGTTCACCCCTCCACTTT
v_call: TRBV6-1
j_call: TRBJ1-6
clone_size: many
d_call: -

cdr3_aa: CASTNRGASEAFF
cdr3_nt: TGTGCCAGCACCAACCGGGGGGCCTCTGAAGCTTTCTTT
v_call: TRBV6-5
j_call: TRBJ1-1
clone_size: many
d_call: -

cdr3_aa: CSARDLGQGYEQYF
cdr3_nt: TGCAGTGCTAGAGATCTCGGACAAGGCTACGAGCAGTACTTC
v_call: TRBV20-1
j_call: TRBJ2-7
clone_size: -
d_call: -

cdr3_aa: CASSEQGTTIYF
cdr3_nt: TGTGCCAGCAGTGAACAGGGAACAACCATATATTTT
v_call: TRBV2
j_call: TRBJ1-3
clone_size: many
d_call: -

cdr3_aa: CAIRWGDTIYF
cdr3_nt: TGTGCCATCCGCTGGGGGGACACCATATATTTT
v_call: TRBV10-3
j_call: TRBJ1-3
clone_size: many
d_call: -

cdr3_aa: CASSPGLASWEQYF
cdr3_nt: TGCGCCAGCAGCCCGGGACTAGCGTCCTGGGAGCAGTACTTC
v_call: TRBV5-1
j_call: TRBJ2-7
clone_size: -
d_call: TRBD2

cdr3_aa: CASSYRGGIEQFF
cdr3_nt: TGTGCCAGCAGTTACCGAGGGGGTATTGAGCAGTTCTTC
v_call: TRBV6-5
j_call: TRBJ2-1
clone_size: many
d_call: -

cdr3_aa: CSASILAGFTDTQYF
cdr3_nt: TGCAGTGCTAGCATTCTAGCGGGCTTCACAGATACGCAGTATTTT
v_call: TRBV20-1
j_call: TRBJ2-3
clone_size: few
d_call: TRBD2

cdr3_aa: CASRGGPGTSSNQPQHF
cdr3_nt: TGTGCCAGCAGGGGGGGACCCGGGACCTCGAGCAATCAGCCCCAGCATTTT
v_call: TRBV7-2
j_call: TRBJ1-5
clone_size: many
d_call: -

cdr3_aa: CSASLTGGQNQPQHF
cdr3_nt: TGCAGTGCTAGCCTTACAGGGGGCCAAAATCAGCCCCAGCATTTT
v_call: TRBV20-1
j_call: TRBJ1-5
clone_size: -
d_call: TRBD1

cdr3_aa: CASSLFVQGAGAFF
cdr3_nt: TGCGCCAGCAGCTTGTTTGTACAGGGGGCCGGAGCTTTCTTT
v_call: TRBV5-1
j_call: TRBJ1-1
clone_size: few
d_call: TRBD1

cdr3_aa: CASSFGLAAETQYF
cdr3_nt: TGTGCCAGCAGCTTTGGACTAGCTGCAGAGACCCAGTACTTC
v_call: TRBV7-2
j_call: TRBJ2-5
clone_size: many
d_call: TRBD2

cdr3_aa: CASSVPGLADINEQFF
cdr3_nt: TGTGCCAGCAGCGTTCCGGGACTAGCGGACATCAATGAGCAGTTCTTC
v_call: TRBV9
j_call: TRBJ2-1
clone_size: many
d_call: TRBD2

cdr3_aa: CASSLVSPYEQYF
cdr3_nt: TGTGCCAGCAGCTTAGTCAGTCCCTACGAGCAGTACTTC
v_call: TRBV7-9
j_call: TRBJ2-7
clone_size: -
d_call: -

cdr3_aa: CASSFRGAANSPLHF
cdr3_nt: TGTGCCAGCAGTTTTCGGGGGGCGGCTAATTCACCCCTCCACTTT
v_call: TRBV12-3/TRBV12-4
j_call: TRBJ1-6
clone_size: many
d_call: -

cdr3_aa: CASSPQQGAGGETQYF
cdr3_nt: TGTGCCAGCAGCCCCCAGCAAGGGGCGGGTGGGGAGACCCAGTACTTC
v_call: TRBV7-9
j_call: TRBJ2-5
clone_size: few
d_call: -

cdr3_aa: CASSPLAGASTDTQYF
cdr3_nt: TGTGCCAGCTCACCTCTAGCGGGGGCTTCCACAGATACGCAGTATTTT
v_call: TRBV18
j_call: TRBJ2-3
clone_size: many
d_call: TRBD2

cdr3_aa: CASSYSHGRQEAFF
cdr3_nt: TGTGCCAGCAGTTACTCGCACGGCCGGCAGGAAGCTTTCTTT
v_call: TRBV6-2/TRBV6-3
j_call: TRBJ1-1
clone_size: many
d_call: -

cdr3_aa: CASSPGRDWATQYF
cdr3_nt: TGTGCCAGCTCACCAGGGAGGGACTGGGCTACGCAGTATTTT
v_call: TRBV18
j_call: TRBJ2-3
clone_size: few
d_call: TRBD2

cdr3_aa: CASSPPGLAGGYNYEQYF
cdr3_nt: TGTGCCAGCTCACCACCGGGACTAGCGGGGGGATATAACTACGAGCAGTACTTC
v_call: TRBV18
j_call: TRBJ2-7
clone_size: -
d_call: TRBD2

cdr3_aa: CASSQDYGQGANEQFF
cdr3_nt: TGTGCCAGCAGCCAAGACTATGGACAGGGGGCTAATGAGCAGTTCTTC
v_call: TRBV14
j_call: TRBJ2-1
clone_size: -
d_call: TRBD1

cdr3_aa: CASSPLDSSYEQYF
cdr3_nt: TGTGCCAGCTCACCTCTAGACAGCTCCTACGAGCAGTACTTC
v_call: TRBV18
j_call: TRBJ2-7
clone_size: many
d_call: -

cdr3_aa: CASSFRLGPYNEQFF
cdr3_nt: TGTGCCAGCAGCTTCCGTCTGGGCCCCTACAATGAGCAGTTCTTC
v_call: TRBV7-3
j_call: TRBJ2-1
clone_size: many
d_call: -

cdr3_aa: CASSKGSKGPSNEQFF
cdr3_nt: TGTGCCAGCAGCAAAGGATCAAAAGGTCCCAGCAATGAGCAGTTCTTC
v_call: TRBV21-1
j_call: TRBJ2-1
clone_size: -
d_call: -

cdr3_aa: CASSLVGSGGAYEQFF
cdr3_nt: TGTGCCAGCAGCTTAGTGGGTAGCGGGGGGGCCTATGAGCAGTTCTTC
v_call: TRBV7-2
j_call: TRBJ2-1
clone_size: -
d_call: TRBD2